The clone carrying this TCR beta chain was observed at least ten times. In TCRdb, the 5' RACE reads were re-called with MiXCR into one record per CDR3 protein. The table has 50,000 to 80,000 distinct CDR3 sequences, 4% to 5.5% seen once. Looked up from germline, CDR1 is MNHNS and CDR2 is SASEGT. Trimming cost V 6 bases and J 2 bases, with 11 bases left between them. The CDR3 spans 15 residues. This entry comes from a study of early T cells in non-severe SARS-CoV-2 infection. Study context: Whole-blood bulk RNA, unsorted, was sequenced, and chains were unpaired.

The sequenced sample consisted of whole blood. This receptor was obtained from an adult who was a healthcare worker with PCR-confirmed SARS-CoV-2 infection or an uninfected control (not recorded which). This sequence joins TRBV6-1 and TRBJ1-6; no clear D. The CDR3 spells CASSRTGTYNSPLHF. In nucleotides, the CDR3 is TGTGCCAGCAGCAGGACCGGGACCTATAATTCACCCCTCCACTTT.